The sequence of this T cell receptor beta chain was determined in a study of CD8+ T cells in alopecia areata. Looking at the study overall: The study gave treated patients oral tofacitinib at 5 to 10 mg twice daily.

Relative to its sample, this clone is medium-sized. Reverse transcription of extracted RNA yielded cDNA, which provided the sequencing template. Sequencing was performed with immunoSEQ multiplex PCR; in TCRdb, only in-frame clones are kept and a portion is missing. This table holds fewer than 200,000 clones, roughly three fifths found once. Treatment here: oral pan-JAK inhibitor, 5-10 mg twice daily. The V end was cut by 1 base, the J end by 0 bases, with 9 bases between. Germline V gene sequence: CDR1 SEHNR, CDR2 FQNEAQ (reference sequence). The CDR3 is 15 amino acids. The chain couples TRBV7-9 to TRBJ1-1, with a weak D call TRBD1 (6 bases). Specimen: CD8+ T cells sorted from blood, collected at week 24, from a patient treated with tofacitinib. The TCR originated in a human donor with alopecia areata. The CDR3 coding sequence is TGTGCCAGCAGCTTAGAACAGGGCATGAACACTGAAGCTTTCTTT. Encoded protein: CASSLEQGMNTEAFF.